This TCR beta chain was profiled in a study of T cells in Graves' hyperthyroidism and ophthalmopathy (dated by TCRdb to about 2019). In terms of the full investigation: Peripheral blood samples were taken at the time of initial diagnosis, prior to any treatment. To identify TCR V-J signatures that set the groups apart, the researchers used a discovery cohort of about a hundred patients, made up of around 40 with Graves' ophthalmopathy and some 60 with stable Graves' hyperthyroidism. Prospective prediction of ophthalmopathy was tested in an independent validation cohort consisting of 18 to 20 hyperthyroidism patients and approximately 16 patients who later progressed to ophthalmopathy. The roughly 99 discovery patients were divided at random into training and test sets in a 7:3 ratio. Thyroid tissue and blood T-cell repertoires from roughly six Graves' hyperthyroidism patients were also compared in the study. Once sampling was done, hyperthyroidism patients were given methimazole at a starting dose of 30 mg daily, whereas ophthalmopathy patients were given high-dose intravenous methylprednisolone. The paper reports TCR Vbeta CDR3 sequencing of 130 to 150 peripheral blood samples: approximately 41 ophthalmopathy, about 75 hyperthyroidism and approximately 17 progressor patients. The research as a whole found: Sample size was not statistically predetermined, and investigators were not blinded to group allocation. Most expanded thyroid clonotypes (frequency above 0.001) were also detected in blood, a finding suggesting that blood repertoires may reflect thyroid immune responses. In validation, the model predicted progression to ophthalmopathy with approximately 69% sensitivity and roughly 75% specificity, a median of around 6.6 months before onset. In cross-validation, a model built on a 13 V-J signature told ophthalmopathy apart from stable hyperthyroidism with less than 90% sensitivity and around 81% specificity, and in testing the same model reached 80%/75%.

Hyperthyroidism patients were aged 18 to 65 years and newly diagnosed, with disease duration of less than 2 months. The study excluded patients with uncontrolled infections, other autoimmune diseases, pregnancy or lactation. Diagnoses relied on clinical symptoms, serum thyroxine and TRAb, thyroid ultrasound and orbital computed tomography. Blood from progressor patients was collected at the time of first diagnosis with hyperthyroidism, before any ophthalmopathy symptoms had appeared. PBMCs were isolated from about 9 ml of fresh peripheral blood by Ficoll-Paque density gradient centrifugation. Progressor patients were first diagnosed with Graves' hyperthyroidism and then developed ophthalmopathy during follow-up. Total RNA was extracted using Trizol reagent, and RNA quality was assessed on an Agilent 2100 Bioanalyzer. This clonotype was seen ten or more times. Its antigen is still unknown. No base-level quality is on record; no much larger clone is a single base apart.

TCR beta CDR3 regions were amplified from RNA transcripts. The first round of RT-PCR for the TCR CDR3 was performed with the HTBI primer set and the Qiagen OneStep RT-PCR kit. Libraries were constructed in a second round of multiplex PCR, after which size selection and purification were performed. Paired-end sequencing of the libraries was performed with 100 bp reads on an Illumina HiSeq2000. Processing in the source paper ran as follows. Raw data were processed with SOAPnuke, discarding reads with adapters, uncalled bases, mean Phred below 15, or no exact constant-primer or identifier match. High-quality paired reads were merged using COPE v1.2.5, and each unique nucleotide sequence was defined as a clonotype. MiTCR v1.1 was used to align the clonotypes against IMGT TRBV, TRBD and TRBJ reference segments. Analysis was restricted to V-J combinations with a frequency above 0.0001, which covered roughly 99% of repertoires. A TCS score was defined as the ratio between F50 (clonal expansion) and ExV (chaos), using BLOSUM62-based TCRdist between CDR3 peptides within each V-J. Welch's t-statistics and random forest reduced roughly 530 V-J features to roughly 13, which were used in a naive Bayes classifier (R e1071). TCRdb reanalyzed the raw reads on its own, using fastp at Q25 for trimming and MiXCR for clone calling, and kept in-frame beta chains. Every entry covers one CDR3 protein and lists the most common genes and DNA from its rows. The V and J calls were determined by TCRdb, not by the authors. The sample yields fewer than 650,000 distinct CDR3 sequences; more than 11% were counted once. The ten top clones hold 5.8% of the sample.

The junction shows trimming of 7 bases on V and 0 bases on J, plus 19 bases between the germline ends. CDR1 SGHVS and CDR2 FQNEAQ are derived from the germline V gene. The CDR3 runs 16 amino acids, cysteine and phenylalanine included. The kept DNA is CDR3 alone, 48 bases in frame from the first base. The rearranged segments are TRBV7-8 and TRBJ2-7; the D gene is perhaps TRBD1, from 6 matching bases. Sequencing used blood. The origin of this receptor is a woman aged 25 to 39 with Graves' hyperthyroidism that later progressed to Graves' ophthalmopathy. CDR3 reads: CASTPFRTVTSYEQYF. In nucleotides, the sequence is TGTGCCAGCACCCCTTTCCGGACAGTTACCTCCTACGAGCAGTACTTC.